Detailed here is one TCR beta chain. The antigen is unknown. The TCR beta cDNA libraries carried unique molecular identifiers. When about 0.85 to 11 million T cells were used, they gave 500,000 or so cDNA molecules. TCRdb re-called the PCR reads through MiXCR, storing one row per CDR3 protein. The repertoire includes over 150,000 distinct CDR3 sequences, about 32% of them detected once, and around 1.5% sits in the top ten. The entry originates in a study of post-analysis software for immune sequencing data. The wider study: Recorded disease courses covered relapsing-remitting, secondary progressive and progressive-relapsing multiple sclerosis. Some patients had no subtype annotation. Study-level points and caveats: Clustering by F measure revealed strong co-clustering among samples prepared together in one batch. Significantly lower normalized Chao1 diversity was seen in multiple sclerosis patients than in controls.

The sequence derives from a girl aged 10 to 17 with multiple sclerosis. Material for sequencing was blood.

CDR3 residues: CASSKASRGPYNEQFF. CDR3 DNA sequence: TGTGCCAGCAGCAAAGCATCCAGGGGGCCCTACAATGAGCAGTTCTTC. J is TRBJ2-1 and V is TRBV21-1; TRBD1 is the table's D call and was not checked against the DNA. TRBV21-1 is a pseudogene. The CDR3 contains 16 residues.